This T cell receptor beta chain was sequenced for a study of OX40 agonist ivuxolimab in advanced cancers. In the study overall: Ivuxolimab was delivered to patients intravenously every 2 weeks at doses spanning 0.01 to 10 mg/kg. Prior checkpoint blockade (anti-PD-1, anti-PD-L1 or anti-CTLA-4) was permitted; under 50% had it.

Measured with immunoSEQ multiplex PCR; TCRdb has only the in-frame clones, and not every one. The sample gives some 77,000 clones, approximately 90% of which show up once; about 5% is in the top ten. From germline, CDR1 is SGHRS and CDR2 YFSETQ. The length of the CDR3 is 15 residues. The ends lost 4 bases at V and 9 bases at J; junction bases unmatched: 8. On cycle 4 day 1 and cycle 7 day 1, as well as at baseline, blood was sampled. This chain joins TRBV5-1 and TRBJ2-1, with 12 bases matching TRBD2. The clonotype was recovered from an adult with an advanced solid tumor such as melanoma, head and neck, liver or kidney cancer. The specimen was CD4+ or CD8+ T cells sorted from blood, collected in a trial of the OX40 agonist ivuxolimab. CDR3 nucleotides: TGCGCCAGCAGCCTGGGACTAGCGGGTGGAGGTGAGCAGTTCTTC. Its protein product is CASSLGLAGGGEQFF. Filled out from reference TRBV5-1 and TRBJ2-1, the complete variable domain reads KAGVTQTPRYLIKTRGQQVTLSCSPISGHRSVSWYQQTPGQGLQFLFEYFSETQRNKGNFPGRFSGRQFSNSRSEMNVSTLELGDSALYLCASSLGLAGGGEQFFGPGTRLTVL.